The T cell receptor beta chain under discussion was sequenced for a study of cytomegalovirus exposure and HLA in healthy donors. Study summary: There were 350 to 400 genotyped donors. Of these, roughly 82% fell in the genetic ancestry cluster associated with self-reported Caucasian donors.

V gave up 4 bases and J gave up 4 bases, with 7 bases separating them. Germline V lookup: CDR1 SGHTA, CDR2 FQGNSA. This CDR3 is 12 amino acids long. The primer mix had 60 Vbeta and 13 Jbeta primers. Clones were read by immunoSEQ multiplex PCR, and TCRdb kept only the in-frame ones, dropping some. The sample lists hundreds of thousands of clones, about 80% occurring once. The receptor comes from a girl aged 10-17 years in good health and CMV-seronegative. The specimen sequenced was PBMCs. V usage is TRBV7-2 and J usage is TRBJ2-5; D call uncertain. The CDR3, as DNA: TGTGCCAGCAGCTCATTCAGAGAGACCCAGTACTTC. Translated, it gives CASSSFRETQYF.